This record concerns one TCR beta chain sequence. This sample was included in a study of blood T cells in healthy people across ages. CDR1 is PRHDT, CDR2 FYEKMQ, per germline (reference sequence). The V gene lost 3 bases and the J gene lost 0 bases, with 17 bases spanning the gap. The CDR3 is made up of 17 amino acids. Combining a sample-barcoded 5' primer with a J-beta primer mix, a second PCR ran for about 7 to 12 cycles. A single record per CDR3 protein comes from TCRdb applying MiXCR to the 5' RACE reads. The sample records some 1,000,000 distinct CDR3 sequences, 25% being singletons. The same sample was also used in a study of T cells of mothers and their children.

The V call is TRBV13, the J call TRBJ1-2; D is perhaps TRBD1 (5 bases). Sequencing was carried out using blood. This receptor was identified in a girl aged 2 to 9 in good health. CDR3 loop: CASSFPGPTRTNYGYTF. In nucleotides, the CDR3 is TGTGCCAGCAGCTTCCCGGGACCGACCAGGACTAACTATGGCTACACCTTC.